The TCR beta chain described here comes from a study of T cell repertoires in cytomegalovirus infection. Study details: CMV epitopes that were recently identified and HLA-C-restricted were used alongside well-studied HLA-B-restricted ones. Matching HLA type and CMV infection were both indicated by public TCR beta signatures.

TCRdb re-called the reads with MiXCR, one entry per CDR3 protein. The sample has hundreds of thousands of distinct CDR3 sequences; about 31% are singletons. Germline V CDR1 and CDR2: MNHEY, SVGEGT. The CDR3 has 20 amino acids. The trim removed 0 bases at V and 2 bases at J, leaving 14 bases unmatched. Worth noting for this clonotype: The antigen remains unidentified.

Findings and caveats of the study: In two of eight donors, the top clonotype was HLA-C-restricted CMV-specific.

The sequence derives from a human donor in good health (CMV status not recorded). Some clones in this sample may be carry-over from other donors' samples. The source material was cultured CD8+ T cells from PBMCs, sampled from culture after CMV antigen stimulation. This chain uses TRBV6-2 or TRBV6-3 with TRBJ1-1, with 11 bases identical to TRBD1. In DNA form, the CDR3 reads TGTGCCAGCAGTTACTCGAGGACAGGGGGCCCAGCCAGGGCCAACACTGAAGCTTTCTTT. This gives the protein CASSYSRTGGPARANTEAFF.